This TCR beta chain appears in the sequencing data of a study of blood T cell repertoires in COVID-19 (dated by TCRdb to 2020 to 2022). Notes on the research overall: Collaborator samples came from the United States, Italy and Spain and covered acute and convalescent phases of COVID-19. The prospective study material was composed of cDNA or gDNA derived from T cells, B-cell-depleted T cells, or PBMCs. Deeply sampled blood TCRbeta repertoires from subjects exposed to, actively infected with, or recovered from COVID-19 were included in the dataset. A freely available public database, intended as a resource for researchers studying the immune response to SARS-CoV-2, is where the repertoires were released. Samples were obtained from the ongoing ImmuneRACE study (first 160 participants) and from some 1,200 subjects provided by 6 global collaborators. Nearly every sample came with metadata listing a de-identified subject ID, COVID-19 status, age in years and sex. Where available, HLA class I and class II types were taken from metadata supplied by the sample provider and were not determined by assay-based typing.

TCRbeta CDR3 regions were amplified from genomic DNA using the immunoSEQ Assay, a bias-controlled multiplex PCR. For the original study's pipeline: Nucleated cell counts per sample were estimated from amplification of reference gene primers within the assay. To quantify the absolute abundance of each unique TCRbeta CDR3 rearrangement, sequence reads were collapsed and filtered. For each sample, productive Simpson clonality was calculated as the square root of Simpson's diversity index over productive rearrangements. Entries here come from immuneACCESS through TCRdb and include only in-frame sequences with V and J called. Some clones fail to appear in such tables; in the studies checked, an unresolved V gene covers under half of the shortfall, and the cause of the remainder is unknown. V and J calls and clone size are copied from that table; D and trimming were computed from the DNA. For this sample the table gives 75,000 to 90,000 clones, of which roughly 80% were detected only once. The ten largest make up roughly 36% of the sample.

In Seattle, one collaborating source enrolled patients while the infection was active and tracked those patients longitudinally over the course of disease. Each collaborating institution followed its own protocols to collect whole blood in K2EDTA tubes. For TCRbeta analysis, collaborator samples were shipped as frozen whole blood, as isolated PBMCs, or as DNA extracted from either sample type. Study-wide findings and limitations: How much clinical and demographic metadata was included differed by source and by participant, and the metadata was provided uncurated.

About this clone: The target of this receptor is not known. Base quality data are lacking; no much larger clone is found one base away.

This sequence originates from a man between 60 and 75 years old with COVID-19, enrolled during active disease. Sequencing used peripheral blood.

DNA sequence: TGTGCCAGCAGCTTATCTGACTGGATACCCTCCGGCTACACCTTC. Its protein product is CASSLSDWIPSGYTF. The chain uses TRBV7-2 and TRBJ1-2; confidence is insufficient to name the D gene. V and J are truncated by 2 bases and 8 bases respectively, leaving an intervening sequence of 18 bases. CDR1 SGHTA and CDR2 FQGNSA were looked up in the germline V gene. From the cysteine up to the phenylalanine, the CDR3 has a length of 15 residues. The sequence is cut down to CDR3 DNA, 45 bases in frame from base 1.